Listed below are T cell receptor beta chains from one sample, sequenced in a study of control samples from healthy donors and cancer patients. The method was immunoSEQ multiplex PCR; TCRdb's version includes in-frame clones alone and lacks a portion of them. The sample yields around 170,000 clones, around 87% seen once. Specimen: blood. The receptor source for this set is a woman aged 45-59 years in good health. CDR3s include the opening cysteine and the closing phenylalanine or tryptophan. D genes are given only for firm matches. Clone size is not always given. Where it is, it says once, few, many or a class for expanded clones.

j_call clone_size v_call d_call cdr3_length cdr3_nt cdr3_aa
TRBJ2-1 . TRBV28 TRBD1 14 TGTGCCAGCAGTTCCGCCGGGACAGGGGGCAGGAAGTTCTTC CASSSAGTGGRKFF
TRBJ2-5 . TRBV5-1 . 14 TGCGCCAGCAGCTTGGCCATTGGAGGGGAGACCCAGTACTTC CASSLAIGGETQYF
TRBJ2-7 once TRBV9 . 14 TGTGCCAGCAGCGCTGGGGACGGCTCCTACGAGCAGTACTTC CASSAGDGSYEQYF
TRBJ2-5 . TRBV3-1/TRBV3-2 TRBD2 14 TGTGCCAGCAGCCATAGCGGGGGTCAAGAGACCCAGTACTTC CASSHSGGQETQYF
TRBJ2-6 . TRBV19 TRBD1 18 TGTGCCAGTAGTATAGTCGGGACAGGGGTCTCCGGGGCCAACGTCCTGACTTTC CASSIVGTGVSGANVLTF
TRBJ2-7 . TRBV30 . 15 TGTGCCTGGAGTGTACCGGGGGCGCTAACCTACGAGCAGTACTTC CAWSVPGALTYEQYF
TRBJ1-3 . TRBV5-1 . 16 TGCGCCAGGGGGGTTGTTCTATTACCCTCTGGAAACACCATATATTTT CARGVVLLPSGNTIYF
TRBJ2-3 . TRBV6-6 TRBD1 15 TGTGCCAGCAGTTACGGGCAGGGGGAAACAGATACGCAGTATTTT CASSYGQGETDTQYF
TRBJ1-6 once TRBV6-5 . 14 TGTGCCAGCACCTTCAGCGAGTATAATTCACCCCTCCACTTT CASTFSEYNSPLHF
TRBJ2-1 . TRBV4-3 . 17 TGCGCCAGCAGCCAAGTTCTAGCTTGGAGCTCCTACAATGAGCAGTTCTTC CASSQVLAWSSYNEQFF
TRBJ1-2 . TRBV25-1 TRBD1 14 TGTGCCAGCAGTCACCGGACAGGGGCTCGTGGCTACACCTTC CASSHRTGARGYTF
TRBJ2-5 . TRBV5-1 . 11 TGCGCCAGCAGCTTGCCGGGGACCCAGTACTTC CASSLPGTQYF
TRBJ2-7 once TRBV5-5 TRBD2 17 TGTGCCAGCAGCTTAACGTTCCTAGCGGGAGGGTCCTACGAGCAGTACTTC CASSLTFLAGGSYEQYF
TRBJ2-1 . TRBV7-6 . 17 TGTGCCAGCAGCTTGATGGGACAAGCTACTGGCTACAATGAGCAGTTCTTC CASSLMGQATGYNEQFF
TRBJ1-1 . TRBV5-6 TRBD1 13 TGTGCCAGCAGGATGTCAGGGGGCCTTGAAGCTTTCTTT CASRMSGGLEAFF
TRBJ1-4 once TRBV3-1/TRBV3-2 . 14 TGTGCCAGCAGCCGTAGGGGACCAAATGAAAAACTGTTTTTT CASSRRGPNEKLFF
TRBJ1-4 . TRBV7-2 . 15 TGTGCCAGCTCCCCCGCGCGGGGGCGCCTTGAAAAACTGTTTTTT CASSPARGRLEKLFF
TRBJ2-3 . TRBV24-1 . 12 TGTGCCACCAGTGGCATGGCAGATACGCAGTATTTT CATSGMADTQYF
TRBJ2-3 once TRBV10-3 TRBD1 16 TGTGCCATCAGTGAGAGGGGGACAGGGCGTATAGATACGCAGTATTTT CAISERGTGRIDTQYF
TRBJ2-1 . TRBV6-5 TRBD2 15 TGTGCCAGCAGCCCCCTAGCGGGAGGGGGCGATGAGCAGTTCTTC CASSPLAGGGDEQFF
TRBJ2-1 . TRBV7-2 . 14 TGTGCCAGCAGCTTAGCCACAGGGAGCAATGAGCAGTTCTTC CASSLATGSNEQFF
TRBJ1-2 . TRBV18 . 14 TGTGCCAGCTCACCACAGGGAGGGGTCTATGGCTACACCTTC CASSPQGGVYGYTF
TRBJ2-7 . TRBV5-4 TRBD1 14 TGTGCCAGCAGCTCCTCCGGGACAGGCTACGAGCAGTACTTC CASSSSGTGYEQYF
TRBJ2-1 . TRBV7-2 TRBD2 15 TGTGCCAGCAGGGAAAGACTAGCGGGAGGGAATGAGCAGTTCTTC CASRERLAGGNEQFF
TRBJ2-5 . TRBV5-6 . 13 TGTGCCAGCAGCTTGGGATCCCTAGAGACCCAGTACTTC CASSLGSLETQYF
TRBJ2-7 . TRBV11-1 . 16 TGTGCCAGCAGCTTAGCGCTCGGAGCGGACGCCTACGAGCAGTACTTC CASSLALGADAYEQYF
TRBJ1-2 . TRBV6-5 . 13 TGTGCCAGCAGTCACGGGGGGGACTATGGCTACACCTTC CASSHGGDYGYTF
TRBJ2-3 . TRBV29-1 . 12 TGCAGCGCGCGACTAGGGTCAGATACGCAGTATTTT CSARLGSDTQYF
TRBJ2-7 . TRBV4-1 . 13 TGCGCCAGCAGCCAAGCGCCGTCCTACGAGCAGTACTTC CASSQAPSYEQYF
TRBJ2-6 . TRBV6-5 . 14 TGTGCCAGTAAGTCCGGGTATGGGGCCAACGTCCTGACTTTC CASKSGYGANVLTF
TRBJ1-5 . TRBV4-3 . 15 TGCGCCAGCAGCCAAGACAGGGTAGGGCGTCAGCCCCAGCATTTT CASSQDRVGRQPQHF
TRBJ1-2 . TRBV4-1 . 16 TGCGCCAGCAGCCAAGAACGAGGAACCTTTAACTATGGCTACACCTTC CASSQERGTFNYGYTF
TRBJ1-5 . TRBV29-1 . 15 TGCAGCGCTACCGAAGACAGATATAGCAATCAGCCCCAGCATTTT CSATEDRYSNQPQHF
TRBJ1-6 . TRBV18 . 16 TGTGCCAGCTCACCATCAGTGACAGTCCGAAATTCACCCCTCCACTTT CASSPSVTVRNSPLHF
TRBJ2-7 . TRBV5-1 . 11 TGCGCCAGCAGCCGAAACTACGAGCAGTACTTC CASSRNYEQYF
TRBJ2-2 . TRBV5-1 . 15 TGCGCCAGCAGCTTGTCCGGGACCGAAACCGGGGAGCTGTTTTTT CASSLSGTETGELFF
TRBJ1-3 . TRBV5-6 . 14 TGTGCCAGCAGCTTGCCGGCCTCTGGAAACACCATATATTTT CASSLPASGNTIYF
TRBJ1-5 once TRBV27 . 14 TGTGCCAGCAGTTTATCAGGGGGTTTCGGGCCCCAGCATTTT CASSLSGGFGPQHF
TRBJ1-1 . TRBV21-1 . 14 TGTGCCAGCAGTTTGGGGGGGTTGAACACTGAAGCTTTCTTT CASSLGGLNTEAFF
TRBJ1-2 . TRBV6-5 . 14 TGTGCCAGCAGTTACTCGACTCTTGGCTATGGCTACACCTTC CASSYSTLGYGYTF
TRBJ2-3 . TRBV15 TRBD1 15 TGTGCCACCAGCAGAGCGACAGGGTTGGCAGATACGCAGTATTTT CATSRATGLADTQYF
TRBJ2-2 . TRBV19 TRBD1 14 TGTGCCAGCGCAGGGGGCGAAGTAACCGGGGAGCTGTTTTTT CASAGGEVTGELFF
TRBJ1-2 . TRBV4-1 . 18 TGCGCCAGCAGCCAAGAGGGGGGTGGGCCCCTTCGGAAAGGGGGCTACACCTTC CASSQEGGGPLRKGGYTF